This T cell receptor beta chain was retrieved from a study of cytomegalovirus exposure and HLA in healthy donors (dated by TCRdb to about 2017). In the study overall: An earlier analysis of approximately 600 of the donors reported about 250 Gb of sequence data and 100 million to 140 million unique TCR beta sequences from about 200 million T cells. Roughly 300 gigabases of sequencing data and approximately 92 million unique TCR sequences made up an early release that covered fewer than 650 HLA-typed donors. Of the approximately 400 genotyped donors, 81% fell in the genetic ancestry cluster associated with self-reported Caucasian donors. The study aimed to test whether cataloging public T cell receptors could reveal signatures of past pathogen exposure. The T cell repertoires of around 730 subjects were profiled by immunosequencing and related to cytomegalovirus serostatus. Besides the first cohort of approximately 670 subjects, a separate validation cohort made up of over a hundred different subjects was used. The study combined high-throughput TCR immunosequencing, statistical association of individual TCRs with disease status, and machine learning to predict cytomegalovirus infection status. To study patterns of TCR occurrence, a later analysis re-analyzed previously published TCR beta repertoires from 650 to 750 donors and added high-resolution HLA genotyping. In the later analysis, no new phenotypic data were used to find candidate immune exposures; instead, reliance was placed on TCR beta sequences and their occurrence across donors. To decide whether each TCR beta V gene segment behaved as functional or pseudogenic, an earlier analysis of some 580 of the donors relied on high-throughput TCR beta sequencing. Donor age, sex, ethnicity and CMV serostatus were collected together with the repertoire data. In a later genetic analysis, genome-wide SNP genotypes for about 65% of the 666 donors were used, and that subset was treated as a discovery cohort. All discovery cohort repertoires had been generated on a single sequencing platform. Both class I and class II loci were covered by HLA typing, at four-digit resolution. Typing coverage varied by locus: roughly 620-630 donors for A, B, C, DRB1 and DQB1; roughly 510 for DQA1; over 600 for DPA1; 450 to 480 for DPB1. Because of strong linkage in the cohort, a few DR-DQ haplotypes were treated as single units for association and clustering. Among some 400 genotyped donors of the cohort, an average of roughly 240,000 unique TCR beta nucleotide sequences were sequenced per donor, roughly 20% of them non-productive.

The library was prepared using the immunoSEQ multiplex PCR assay. For the multiplex PCR, a mixture combining 60 forward primers for TCR Vbeta segments and 13 reverse primers for TCR Jbeta segments was used. The CDR3 region of rearranged TCR beta genes was amplified from genomic DNA with a multiplex PCR assay. Amplified TCR beta libraries were sequenced as 87-base-pair reads on the Illumina HiSeq System. As for the original processing: Across the 700 or so repertoires, a later analysis counted tens of millions of unique TCR beta chains, around 11 million of which were shared by at least two donors. Raw reads were error-corrected and collapsed into unique sequences with a nearest-neighbor algorithm that merged closely related sequences to remove PCR and sequencing errors. CDR3 sequences were aligned to IMGT reference sequences to assign V, D and J gene segments. Each retained sequence needed at least a six-nucleotide match to both a V gene segment and a J gene segment. A rearrangement counted as productive if the CDR3 had no stop codons and remained in frame with V and J, and every other rearrangement counted as non-productive. Following IMGT convention, CDR3 was defined as the stretch from the second conserved V-encoded cysteine up to the conserved J-encoded phenylalanine. The earlier analysis of about 560 of the donors excluded any sequence lacking an unambiguous match to a single V gene segment. An earlier analysis of 587 of the donors called V segments functional above 56.7% productive rearrangements and segregating when the between-donor standard deviation exceeded 5%. A statistical classification framework was built to diagnose cytomegalovirus status from the catalog of TCR beta chain sequences. In a later analysis, V and J genes were assigned by comparing TCR nucleotide sequences against IMGT/GENE-DB human TR gene sequences. Using the TCRdist pipeline, a later analysis assigned CDR3 sequences along with most-parsimonious VDJ recombination scenarios. In a later analysis, each TCR beta chain was defined by its CDR3 amino acid sequence together with its V-gene family, and reads lacking a unique V-gene family were excluded. As a way to deal with suspected cross-contamination and a sequencing artifact, a later analysis dropped nearly 600 nucleotide sequences that were highly shared and had low generation probability. A later analysis calculated a clonal expansion index for each public chain from normalized within-repertoire ranks of inferred template counts. Generation probabilities in a later analysis came from a VDJ recombination model fitted to out-of-frame rearrangements, and those results were checked against IGoR. In a later analysis, hypergeometric tests were used to score TCR-TCR, TCR-HLA and TCR-CMV co-occurrence, with a repertoire-size bias correction applied to TCR pairs. To estimate false discovery rates, a later analysis permuted the HLA or CMV assignments 20 times. In a later analysis, co-occurring TCRs were grouped using DBSCAN, with TCRdist sequence similarity added in when clustering inside HLA-allele-positive subsets. Repertoires with fewer than 30,000 or more than 120,000 public chains, plus five repertoires with anomalous nucleotide sharing, were excluded from co-occurrence clustering. TCRdb carries this immuneACCESS record with in-frame sequences only. Its versions omit some clonotypes, under half of them owing to an unresolved V gene in the studies checked, with the rest unexplained. Clone size and V and J calls were adopted from that table, with D and trimming inferred from the DNA. This sample has some 170,000 clones in its table, and around four fifths of those were observed once. 1.3% of the sample goes to the ten largest clones.

About this clone: Its antigen is not yet known. No much larger clone exists at a distance of one base, and base qualities are not known.

Broader findings and caveats from the paper: At a false discovery rate of 0.05, a later analysis linked around 15,000 TCR beta sequences to specific HLA alleles. Compared with the roughly 710-donor mean, donors in an Asian-associated ancestry cluster had fewer N-insertions in productive TCRs, according to a later genetic analysis. A further reported finding was that TCR beta sequences accurately predicted the HLA-A and HLA-B alleles for most subjects in the first cohort. Because counts were too low, seventeen rarely observed V segments, including chromosome 9 orphons, were left out of the earlier analysis of 587 of the donors. According to a later analysis, most CMV-associated TCR beta chains appeared to be HLA-restricted, and the HLA associations seemed to be driven largely by CMV exposure. A cluster of highly shared sequence variants was judged likely to be a technical artifact of the sequencing pipeline. The study listed 150 to 200 TCR beta chains as associated with cytomegalovirus. In vitro tests confirmed that a few of the cytomegalovirus-associated TCR beta chains recognize cytomegalovirus antigens. Strong co-occurrence of HLA alleles, especially DR and DQ, made assigning TCR associations to individual alleles difficult. While some public TCRs were present in many individuals, most TCR sequences turned up only very rarely across donors. The authors suggested that the approach could potentially be extended to other disease states and immunological phenotypes. The only immune exposure information available for the cohort was CMV serostatus. In an earlier analysis of 587 of the donors, most TCR beta V segments appeared in productive rearrangements about 87% or about 30% of the time, broadly matching IMGT annotations. According to a later analysis, TCR association rates differed among HLA loci, with DRB1 alleles showing the most associated TCRs and HLA-C alleles showing the fewest. V-gene and J-gene trimming of TCR beta chains was associated with a missense DCLRE1C variant in a later genetic analysis, and the association was replicated in an independent cohort. The 87-base-pair reads could not distinguish some IMGT-functional V segments, including TRBV6-2 and TRBV6-3, so those segments were excluded. Compared with equally common non-associated chains, HLA-associated TCR beta chains in a later analysis were more clonally expanded and had lower generation probabilities. Cytomegalovirus status was reported to be diagnosed by the classifier with high specificity and sensitivity in both the original and validation cohorts. In a later analysis, several top co-occurrence clusters were reported to appear linked to parvovirus B19, influenza, CMV and Epstein-Barr virus. Linkage disequilibrium might explain the correlated functional status among segregating V segments, but an unknown experimental factor could not be ruled out. Because some donors lacked HLA typing at each locus, the association tests relied only on the typed subset. This cohort had only TCR beta chains sequenced, and the lack of alpha or paired-chain data limited which features could be detected. Roughly uniform sequencing depth across donors was assumed in presence/absence analyses, although this assumption may not hold.

The cohort was made up of approximately 670 healthy bone marrow donors. At the time of sampling, all cohort members were nominally healthy, though unrecorded immune exposures were likely present. The donor tested CMV seronegative and was one of the 352 seronegative cohort members. A peripheral blood sample was provided by each donor, and peripheral blood mononuclear cells were used for TCR beta sequencing. The Qiagen DNeasy Blood Extraction Kit was used to extract genomic DNA from the blood cell samples. V is cut by 0 bases and J by 5 bases, and the space between the germline ends is 11 bases. In the germline V gene, CDR1 corresponds to LGHNA and CDR2 to YSLEER. The CDR3, from cysteine to phenylalanine, totals 15 residues. The read is trimmed to its CDR3 DNA, 45 bases read in frame from base 1.

This TCR derives from a woman aged 45-65 years in good health and CMV-seronegative. The sequenced sample was PBMCs. The sequence links TRBV4-3 to TRBJ2-1; the D gene is not confidently resolved. The CDR3 region: CASSQDSRGDNEQFF. The DNA sequence is TGCGCCAGCAGCCAAGACTCGCGCGGAGACAATGAGCAGTTCTTC.